The next 10 T cell receptor beta chains were all read from a single sample in a study of control samples from healthy donors and cancer patients. TCRdb's copy holds only in-frame clones and misses some; the assay was immunoSEQ multiplex PCR. The data contain some 120,000 clones, about 88% of them singletons. Material: blood. The receptor source for this set is a man aged 50 or older in good health.

The chain combines TRBV7-7 with TRBJ2-3; the D gene is possibly TRBD2 (5 bases). Germline CDR1 SSHAT, CDR2 FNYEAQ (reference sequence). The CDR3 length is 15 residues. V lost 5 bases and J 0 bases, leaving 12 bases between the germline ends. This chain's CDR3 is CASSRAGESTDTQYF. Written as DNA, the CDR3 is TGTGCCAGCAGCCGGGCCGGGGAGAGCACAGATACGCAGTATTTT.

This chain connects TRBV5-1 to TRBJ1-2, with unresolved D. The CDR3 runs to 15 residues. The V gene lost 4 bases and the J gene lost 5 bases, with 18 bases spanning the gap. The germline V gene has CDR1 SGHRS and CDR2 YFSETQ. In nucleotides, the CDR3 is TGCGCCAGCAGCCTTACACCATCCGGGAATTATGGCTACACCTTC. Translation: CASSLTPSGNYGYTF. Based on the CDR3 plus reference TRBV5-1 and TRBJ1-2, the full variable domain is KAGVTQTPRYLIKTRGQQVTLSCSPISGHRSVSWYQQTPGQGLQFLFEYFSETQRNKGNFPGRFSGRQFSNSRSEMNVSTLELGDSALYLCASSLTPSGNYGYTFGSGTRLTVV.

V and J are TRBV6-5 and TRBJ2-7; 9 bases match TRBD1. Germline values: CDR1 MNHEY, CDR2 SVGAGI. Germline trimming cut 2 bases from V and 6 bases from J; bases unmatched to any gene: 5. The length of the CDR3 is 14 residues. CDR3 residues: CASSYNRGLSEQYF. The CDR3 nucleotides are TGTGCCAGCAGTTACAACAGGGGGCTATCCGAGCAGTACTTC.

This clone was seen just once. The genes are TRBV28 and TRBJ2-3; D unclear. Trimming removed 10 bases at V and 0 bases at J, with 11 bases between. The CDR3 contains 13 residues. The V gene's germline CDR1 is MDHEN and CDR2 SYDVKM. The DNA of the CDR3 is TGTGCCAACTCGGGCAATAGCACAGATACGCAGTATTTT. Translating it yields CANSGNSTDTQYF.

This clone came up a few times. The chain carries TRBV5-1 and TRBJ2-5; a weak D match, TRBD1 (6 bases). The CDR3 runs to 16 residues. Germline assignment: CDR1 SGHRS and CDR2 YFSETQ. The germline V and J ends were trimmed by 1 base and 1 base, with 14 bases remaining between them. CDR3 nucleotides: TGCGCCAGCAGCTTGCCCTTAAACAGGGCCCAAGAGACCCAGTACTTC. This encodes CASSLPLNRAQETQYF.

The chain employs TRBV5-6 and TRBJ2-1; 16 bases are a match to TRBD2. V trimming: 2 bases; J trimming: 16 bases; junction bases outside the gene matches: 6. The CDR3 contains 14 residues. Germline lookup yields CDR1 SGHDT and CDR2 YYEEEE. DNA of the CDR3: TGTGCCAGCAGCTTAGGGACTAGCGGGGGGGCTGGATTCTTC. Protein: CASSLGTSGGAGFF.

This clone was recorded once. The chain carries TRBV19 and TRBJ1-5; D gene uncertain. Germline V lookup: CDR1 LNHDA, CDR2 SQIVND (reference sequence). V was pared by 5 bases and J by 0 bases, with 5 bases between. The CDR3 covers 13 residues. The CDR3 sequence: CASSLSSNQPQHF. DNA for the CDR3: TGTGCCAGTAGTTTATCTAGCAATCAGCCCCAGCATTTT. The entire variable domain, with the rest obtained from reference TRBV19 and TRBJ1-5, is as follows: DGGITQSPKYLFRKEGQNVTLSCEQNLNHDAMYWYRQDPGQGLRLIYYSQIVNDFQKGDIAEGYSVSREKKESFPLTVTSAQKNPTAFYLCASSLSSNQPQHFGDGTRLSIL.

The chain is built from TRBV19 and TRBJ1-4, with 7 bases that match TRBD1. V trimming: 4 bases; J trimming: 6 bases; junction bases outside the gene matches: 8. Germline CDR1 is LNHDA and CDR2 is SQIVND (reference sequence). The CDR3 is 15 amino acids. CDR3 protein: CASSTSTGRYEKLFF. In nucleotides, the CDR3 is TGTGCCAGTAGTACCTCGACAGGGCGTTATGAAAAACTGTTTTTT.

This clone was recorded once. The chain uses TRBV6-5 and TRBJ1-5; tentatively, D is TRBD1 (5 bases). The CDR3 sequence is 15 residues long. CDR1 is MNHEY, CDR2 SVGAGI, per germline. Trimming shortened V by 4 bases and J by 7 bases, and 17 bases separated the two germline ends. The CDR3: CASSSQGRVSQPQHF. The CDR3 DNA reads as TGTGCCAGCAGTTCCCAGGGTAGGGTCAGCCAGCCCCAGCATTTT.

The gene calls are TRBV28 and TRBJ2-3, with a possible D match to TRBD1 (5 bases). Germline CDR1 reads MDHEN; CDR2 reads SYDVKM. CDR3 length: 16 amino acids. Trimming took off 6 bases at V and 6 bases at J, with 22 bases between the two ends. The CDR3 DNA sequence: TGTGCCAGCAGCTACAGGACATCAACCCCGTCGGATACGCAGTATTTT. It codes for CASSYRTSTPSDTQYF. Together with reference TRBV28 and TRBJ2-3, the CDR3 gives the full variable domain: DVKVTQSSRYLVKRTGEKVFLECVQDMDHENMFWYRQDPGLGLRLIYFSYDVKMKEKGDIPEGYSVSREKKERFSLILESASTNQTSMYLCASSYRTSTPSDTQYFGPGTRLTVL.